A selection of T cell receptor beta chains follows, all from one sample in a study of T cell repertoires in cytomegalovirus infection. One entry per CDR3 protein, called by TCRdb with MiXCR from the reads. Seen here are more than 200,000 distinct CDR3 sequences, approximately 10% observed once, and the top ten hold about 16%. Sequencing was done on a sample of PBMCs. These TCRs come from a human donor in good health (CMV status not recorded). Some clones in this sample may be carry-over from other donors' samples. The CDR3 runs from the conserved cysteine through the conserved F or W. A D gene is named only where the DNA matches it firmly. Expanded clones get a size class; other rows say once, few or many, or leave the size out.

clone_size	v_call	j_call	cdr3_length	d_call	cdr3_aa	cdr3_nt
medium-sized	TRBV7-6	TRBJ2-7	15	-	CASSQSMEPAYEQYF	TGTGCCAGCAGCCAGAGTATGGAGCCAGCCTACGAGCAGTACTTC
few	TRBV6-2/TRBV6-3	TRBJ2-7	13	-	CASRTSSSYEQYF	TGTGCCAGCAGGACTTCCAGCTCCTACGAGCAGTACTTC
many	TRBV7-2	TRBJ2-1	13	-	CASSRPPGWVGFF	TGTGCCAGCAGTCGCCCCCCGGGATGGGTCGGGTTCTTC
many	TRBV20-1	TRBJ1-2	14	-	CSARSSVRSSGYTF	TGCAGTGCTAGGTCAAGTGTTAGGTCGTCTGGCTACACCTTC
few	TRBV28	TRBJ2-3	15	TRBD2	CASSSSGSGGYTQYF	TGTGCCAGCAGTTCGTCGGGTAGCGGGGGATATACGCAGTATTTT
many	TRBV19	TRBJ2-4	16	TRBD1	CASSINPDRGLNIQYF	TGTGCCAGTAGTATAAATCCGGACAGGGGACTAAACATTCAGTACTTC
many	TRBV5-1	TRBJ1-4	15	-	CASSLAGPSNEKLFF	TGCGCCAGCAGCTTGGCCGGACCTTCTAATGAAAAACTGTTTTTT
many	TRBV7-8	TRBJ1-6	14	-	CASSSRSQGSPLHF	TGTGCCAGCAGCTCCCGGTCCCAGGGATCACCCCTCCACTTT
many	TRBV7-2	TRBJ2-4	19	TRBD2	CASSLGHGRPIMAKNIQYF	TGTGCCAGCAGCTTAGGTCACGGGAGGCCTATTATGGCCAAAAACATTCAGTACTTC
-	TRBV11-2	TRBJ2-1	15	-	CASSLDPGRYNEQFF	TGTGCCAGCAGCTTAGACCCCGGGCGATACAATGAGCAGTTCTTC
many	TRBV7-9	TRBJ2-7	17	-	CASSPPYSGPSSYEQYF	TGTGCCAGCAGCCCACCTTATTCGGGCCCAAGCTCCTACGAGCAGTACTTC
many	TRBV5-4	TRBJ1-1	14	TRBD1	CASSLATGFTEAFF	TGTGCCAGCAGCTTGGCGACAGGGTTCACTGAAGCTTTCTTT
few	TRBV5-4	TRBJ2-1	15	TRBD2	CASSTGTRGLDEQFF	TGTGCCAGCAGCACCGGGACTAGGGGTCTAGATGAGCAGTTCTTC
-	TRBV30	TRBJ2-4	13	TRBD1	CAWSPLDRDIQYF	TGTGCCTGGAGCCCCCTGGACAGGGACATTCAGTACTTC
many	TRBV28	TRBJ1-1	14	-	CASSFNTVGTEAFF	TGTGCCAGCAGTTTTAATACAGTGGGGACTGAAGCTTTCTTT
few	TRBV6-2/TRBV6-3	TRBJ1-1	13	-	CATYGALGTEAFF	TGTGCCACATACGGGGCGCTGGGCACTGAAGCTTTCTTT
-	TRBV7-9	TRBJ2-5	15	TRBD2	CASSLILAGGETQYF	TGTGCCAGCAGCTTAATACTAGCGGGCGGGGAGACCCAGTACTTC
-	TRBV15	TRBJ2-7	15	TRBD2	CATSRGAREGAEQYF	TGTGCCACCAGCAGAGGAGCACGGGAGGGCGCCGAGCAGTACTTC
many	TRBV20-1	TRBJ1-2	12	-	CSARIQSYGYTF	TGCAGTGCTAGGATCCAGAGCTATGGCTACACCTTC
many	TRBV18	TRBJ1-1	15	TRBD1	CASSPETGLYTEAFF	TGTGCCAGCTCACCGGAGACAGGGCTGTACACTGAAGCTTTCTTT
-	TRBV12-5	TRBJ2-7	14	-	CASGLEVAWYEQYF	TGTGCTAGTGGTTTGGAGGTAGCTTGGTACGAGCAGTACTTC
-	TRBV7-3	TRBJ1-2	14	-	CASSKTGRDYGYTF	TGTGCCAGCAGCAAGACAGGAAGGGACTATGGCTACACCTTC
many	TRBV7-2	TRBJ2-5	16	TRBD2	CASSSPKAGRRETQYF	TGTGCCAGCAGCTCCCCGAAAGCGGGGCGGCGGGAGACCCAGTACTTC
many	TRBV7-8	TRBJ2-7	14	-	CASSLGDQVYEQYF	TGTGCCAGCAGCCTGGGGGACCAGGTGTACGAGCAGTACTTC
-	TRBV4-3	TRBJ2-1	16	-	CASSQAPESTKVEQLF	TGCGCCAGCAGCCAAGCCCCTGAAAGTACCAAGGTGGAGCAGCTCTTC
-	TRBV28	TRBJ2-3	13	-	CAIPGGGADTQYF	TGTGCCATCCCAGGGGGGGGGGCAGATACGCAGTATTTT
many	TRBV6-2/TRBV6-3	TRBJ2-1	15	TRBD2	CASRRGKLADNEQFF	TGTGCCAGCAGGAGGGGAAAACTAGCGGACAATGAGCAGTTCTTC
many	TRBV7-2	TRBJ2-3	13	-	CASAQIITDTQYF	TGTGCCAGCGCCCAGATAATCACAGATACGCAGTATTTT
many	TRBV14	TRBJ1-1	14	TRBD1	CASSPNRQGTEAFF	TGTGCCAGCAGCCCAAATCGACAGGGGACTGAAGCTTTCTTT
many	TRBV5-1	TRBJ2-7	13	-	CASSWDKPYEQYF	TGCGCCAGCAGCTGGGACAAACCGTACGAGCAGTACTTC
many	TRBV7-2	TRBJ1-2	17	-	CASSLVMGRGVNYGYTF	TGTGCCAGCAGCTTAGTTATGGGACGGGGGGTTAACTATGGCTACACCTTC
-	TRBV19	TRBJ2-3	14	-	CASSIRTDTDTQYF	TGTGCCAGTAGTATTAGGACTGACACAGATACGCAGTATTTT
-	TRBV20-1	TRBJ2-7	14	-	CSAPSGGSPYEQYF	TGCAGTGCCCCGTCGGGGGGCAGTCCCTACGAGCAGTACTTC
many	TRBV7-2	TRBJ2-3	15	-	CASSLGRPSTDTQYF	TGTGCCAGCAGCTTGGGGAGGCCTAGCACAGATACGCAGTATTTT
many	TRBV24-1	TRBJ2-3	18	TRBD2	CATSDFTASGGPTDTQYF	TGTGCCACCAGTGATTTTACGGCTAGCGGGGGACCCACAGATACGCAGTATTTT
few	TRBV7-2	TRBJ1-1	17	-	CASSFIGGVKVNTEAFF	TGTGCCAGCAGCTTTATCGGGGGCGTAAAGGTGAACACTGAAGCTTTCTTT
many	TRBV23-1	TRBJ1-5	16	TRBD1	CASTPGGQGATGPQHF	TGCGCCAGCACCCCAGGGGGACAGGGGGCCACTGGGCCCCAGCATTTT
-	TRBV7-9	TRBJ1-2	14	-	CASSLWEGSYGYTF	TGTGCCAGCAGCTTATGGGAGGGGAGCTATGGCTACACCTTC
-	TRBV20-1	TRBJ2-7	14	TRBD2	CSARVASGSYEQYF	TGCAGTGCTAGAGTCGCTAGCGGTAGCTACGAGCAGTACTTC
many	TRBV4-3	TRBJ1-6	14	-	CASSQGMEGSPLHF	TGCGCCAGCAGCCAAGGGATGGAGGGTTCACCCCTCCACTTT
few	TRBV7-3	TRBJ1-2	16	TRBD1	CASSLSPIKGADGYTF	TGTGCCAGCAGCTTATCCCCCATCAAGGGGGCAGATGGCTACACCTTC
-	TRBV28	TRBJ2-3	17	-	CASSLPSGGLSTDTQYF	TGTGCCAGCAGTTTGCCGTCTGGGGGGCTGAGCACAGATACGCAGTATTTT
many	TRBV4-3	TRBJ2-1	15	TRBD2	CASSPQAGRNNEQFF	TGCGCCAGCAGTCCCCAAGCGGGGCGGAACAATGAGCAGTTCTTC
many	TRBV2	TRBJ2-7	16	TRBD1	CASSPAGTGGSYEQYF	TGTGCCAGCAGTCCGGCCGGGACAGGGGGGTCCTACGAGCAGTACTTC
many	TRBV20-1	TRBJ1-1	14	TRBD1	CSASDSDRVTEAFF	TGCAGTGCTAGTGATTCCGACAGGGTCACTGAAGCTTTCTTT
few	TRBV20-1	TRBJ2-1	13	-	CSASGTQKNEQFF	TGCAGTGCCTCCGGAACACAAAAGAATGAGCAGTTCTTC
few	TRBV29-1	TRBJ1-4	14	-	CSVAQGPGNEKLFF	TGCAGCGTTGCGCAGGGACCGGGGAATGAAAAACTGTTTTTT
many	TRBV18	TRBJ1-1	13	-	CASSPVVNTEAFF	TGTGCCAGCTCACCAGTGGTAAACACTGAAGCTTTCTTT
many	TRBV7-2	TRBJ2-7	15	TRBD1	CASSLPTGGSYEQYF	TGTGCCAGCAGCTTGCCGACAGGGGGGTCCTACGAGCAGTACTTC